Below, one T cell receptor beta chain is given with its context. Its antigen remains unknown. The record originates from a study of shared clonotypes between healthy human individuals. Whole-study results and caveats: Clonotype sharing among donors was expected to depend on sequencing depth. Rarefaction showed that sequencing of sorted subsets was incomplete (despite large depth).

The assay ran at deep level. Splitting of each subset's genomic DNA was done evenly across several immunoSEQ plates. Measured with immunoSEQ multiplex PCR; TCRdb has only the in-frame clones, and not every one. There are roughly 2.5 million clones in the sample; over 85% occur only once, and roughly 0.13% lies in the top ten. Per the germline V gene, CDR1 is SNHLY and CDR2 is FYNNEI. V dropped 1 base and J dropped 6; count of bases not matched to a gene: 7. The CDR3 has 15 residues. The genes are TRBV2 and TRBJ2-3, with 7 nucleotides matching TRBD2. The sequencing input was naive CD4+ T cells sorted from blood. Sample subset: CD45RA+ positively selected. The origin of this receptor is a man between 18 and 35 years old in good health. The CDR3 region is CASSEGSGGIDTQYF. CDR3 coding DNA: TGTGCCAGCAGTGAAGGGTCGGGAGGAATCGATACGCAGTATTTT.